The sequence of this TCR beta chain was determined in a study of PD-L1 blockade in urothelial cancer. Germline CDR1 is GTSNPN and CDR2 is SVGIG (reference sequence). Losses at the gene ends were 7 bases for V and 4 bases for J; bases not matched to a gene: 13. The CDR3 consists of 15 residues. Assay: immunoSEQ multiplex PCR; the TCRdb copy retains only in-frame clones and omits some. This sample has about 15,000 clones, with around 90% found just once. This chain joins TRBV30 and TRBJ1-2; 9 positions match TRBD1. The source of this sequence is a man aged 50 or older with urothelial cancer. Material: PBMCs, obtained around atezolizumab (anti-PD-L1) treatment. DNA of the CDR3: TGTGCCTCAGACTCGGGACAGGGAAGGTCCTATGGCTACACCTTC. Protein product: CASDSGQGRSYGYTF.